This T cell receptor (beta chain) was captured by sequencing in a study of T cells in Graves' hyperthyroidism and ophthalmopathy. Ten or more counts support this clonotype. Researchers amplified the TCR beta CDR3 regions from RNA transcripts. An initial round of RT-PCR targeting the TCR CDR3 relied on the HTBI primer set. TCRdb re-called the multiplex PCR reads through MiXCR, storing one row per CDR3 protein. Of fewer than 350,000 distinct CDR3 sequences detected, about 16% appear once; the ten largest clones hold more than 30%. The CDR3 extends over 15 amino acids. V gave up 0 bases and J gave up 0 bases, with 11 bases separating them. Germline CDR1 reads GTSNPN; CDR2 reads SVGIG (reference sequence).

The chain links TRBV30 to TRBJ1-1; D remains ambiguous. Sequenced: blood. The sequence came from a woman in her forties or fifties with Graves' hyperthyroidism that later progressed to Graves' ophthalmopathy. The CDR3, as DNA: TGTGCCTGGAGTGTCGGTAGGACCATGAACACTGAAGCTTTCTTT. Residues: CAWSVGRTMNTEAFF.